This entry describes one T cell receptor (beta chain). Pooled in the analysis were second doses at about 4 or about 12 weeks. This sample stems from a study of T cell responses to AZD1222 COVID-19 vaccine. Profiling relied on immunoSEQ multiplex PCR, and the TCRdb table lists in-frame clones only, not all of them. The sample consists of some 150,000 clones, more than 85% of them appearing once. The CDR3 covers 14 residues. Germline CDR1 reads LGHDT; CDR2 reads YNNKEL (reference sequence). Trimming stripped 4 bases from V and 0 bases from J, with 8 bases between. This receptor was identified in an adult who received the AZD1222 COVID-19 vaccine. This chain connects TRBV3-1 (or the pseudogene TRBV3-2) to TRBJ2-3; TRBD1 might be the D (6 bases). Here the sequenced sample was peripheral blood, taken 28 days after the second AZD1222 dose. CDR3 nucleotide sequence: TGTGCCAGCAGCCGGGACACTAGCACAGATACGCAGTATTTT. Its translation is CASSRDTSTDTQYF.